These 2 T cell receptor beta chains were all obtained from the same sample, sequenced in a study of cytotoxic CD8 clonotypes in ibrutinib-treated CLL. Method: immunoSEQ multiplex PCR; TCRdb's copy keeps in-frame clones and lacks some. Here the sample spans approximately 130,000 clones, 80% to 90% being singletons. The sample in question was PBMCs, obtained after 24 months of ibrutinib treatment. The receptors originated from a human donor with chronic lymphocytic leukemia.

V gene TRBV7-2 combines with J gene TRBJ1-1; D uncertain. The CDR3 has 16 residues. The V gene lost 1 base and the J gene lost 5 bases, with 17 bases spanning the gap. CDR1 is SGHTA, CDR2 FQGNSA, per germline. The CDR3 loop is CASSLGSRGWGTEAFF. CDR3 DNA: TGTGCCAGCAGCTTAGGTTCACGGGGATGGGGTACTGAAGCTTTCTTT. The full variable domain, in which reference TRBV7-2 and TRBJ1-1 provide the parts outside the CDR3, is GAGVSQSPSNKVTEKGKDVELRCDPISGHTALYWYRQSLGQGLEFLIYFQGNSAPDKSGLPSDRFSAERTGGSVSTLTIQRTQQEDSAVYLCASSLGSRGWGTEAFFGQGTRLTVV.

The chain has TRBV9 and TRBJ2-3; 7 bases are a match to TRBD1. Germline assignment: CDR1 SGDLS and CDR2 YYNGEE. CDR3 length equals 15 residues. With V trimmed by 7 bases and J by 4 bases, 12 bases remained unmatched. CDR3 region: CASSGQAHISDTQYF. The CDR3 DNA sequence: TGTGCCAGCTCCGGACAGGCTCATATTTCAGATACGCAGTATTTT.